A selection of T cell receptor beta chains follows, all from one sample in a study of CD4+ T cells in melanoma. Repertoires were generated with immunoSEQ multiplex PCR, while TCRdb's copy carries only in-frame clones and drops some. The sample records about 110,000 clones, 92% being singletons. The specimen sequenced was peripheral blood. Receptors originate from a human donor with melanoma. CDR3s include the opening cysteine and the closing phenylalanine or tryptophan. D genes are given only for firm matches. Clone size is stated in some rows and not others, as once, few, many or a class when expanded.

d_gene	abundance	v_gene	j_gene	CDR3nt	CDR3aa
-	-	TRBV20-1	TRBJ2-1	TGCAGTGCCGCCCTTAGCGATGAGCAGTTCTTC	CSAALSDEQFF
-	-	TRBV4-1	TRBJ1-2	TGCGCCAGCAGCCCAGCCATCGGGGGGCGACGGGGCGGCTACACCTTC	CASSPAIGGRRGGYTF
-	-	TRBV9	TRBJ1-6	TGTGCCAGCAGCGTAAACCCAACAGCTAATTCACCCCTCCACTTT	CASSVNPTANSPLHF
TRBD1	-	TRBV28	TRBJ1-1	TGTGCCAGCAGCCCGCGGGGACAGGTGAACACTGAAGCTTTCTTT	CASSPRGQVNTEAFF
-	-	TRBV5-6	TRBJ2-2	TGTGCCAGCAGCTTGTGGGGGTGGGCCGGGGAGCTGTTTTTT	CASSLWGWAGELFF
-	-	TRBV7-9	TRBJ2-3	TGTGCCAGCACCGGGGTGAGCACAGATACGCAGTATTTT	CASTGVSTDTQYF
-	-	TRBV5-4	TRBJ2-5	TGTGCCAGCAGCCTGCGACTGGAACAAGAGACCCAGTACTTC	CASSLRLEQETQYF
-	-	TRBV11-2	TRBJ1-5	TGTGCCAGCAGCTTAGATGTGGGGCCCCTTATGCCCCAGCATTTT	CASSLDVGPLMPQHF
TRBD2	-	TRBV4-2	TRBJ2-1	TGTGCCAGCAGCCAAGATCGCGGGGGGGGTAATGAGCAGTTCTTC	CASSQDRGGGNEQFF
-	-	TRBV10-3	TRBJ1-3	TGTGCCATCAAAGGGATAGATCCTTCTGGAAACACCATATATTTT	CAIKGIDPSGNTIYF
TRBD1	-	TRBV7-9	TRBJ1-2	TGTGCCAGCAGCCATTGGGACAGCTATGGCTACACCTTC	CASSHWDSYGYTF
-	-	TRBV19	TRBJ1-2	TGTGCCAGTACCATAAGGGGGAATAACTATGGCTACACCTTC	CASTIRGNNYGYTF
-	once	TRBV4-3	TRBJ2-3	TGCGCCAGCAGCCAAGTTAACCGGGGGCGGAGCACAGATACGCAGTATTTT	CASSQVNRGRSTDTQYF
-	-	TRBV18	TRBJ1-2	TGTGCCAGCTCACAACAGGGTCTGGGCTATGGCTACACCTTC	CASSQQGLGYGYTF
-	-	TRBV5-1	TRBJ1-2	TGCGCCAGCAGCTTGTCTGAAACTTTTGGGTATGGCTACACCTTC	CASSLSETFGYGYTF
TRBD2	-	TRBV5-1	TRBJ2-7	TGCGCCAGCAGCCTGGGCACTAGCGGGAACTACGAGCAGTACTTC	CASSLGTSGNYEQYF
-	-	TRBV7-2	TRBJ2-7	TGTGCCAGCAGCTTAGGCGGGGAAAAGTCCATCTACGAGCAGTACTTC	CASSLGGEKSIYEQYF
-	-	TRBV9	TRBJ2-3	TGTGCCAGCACCCGGTTAACCCACACAGATACGCAGTATTTT	CASTRLTHTDTQYF
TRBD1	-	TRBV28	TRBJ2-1	TGTGCCAGCAGTTTCAGGGACAGGACTTACAATGAGCAGTTCTTC	CASSFRDRTYNEQFF
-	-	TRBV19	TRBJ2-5	TGTGCCAGTAGTAGTGTCGGGGGAGTTTGGGAGACCCAGTACTTC	CASSSVGGVWETQYF
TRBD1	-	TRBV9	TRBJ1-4	TGTGCCAGCAGCGCGGACAGGTACCTTTTAGCAACTAATGAAAAACTGTTTTTT	CASSADRYLLATNEKLFF
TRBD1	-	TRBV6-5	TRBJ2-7	TGTGCCAGCAGTTACTCGCCGGGACAGTCCTACGAGCAGTACTTC	CASSYSPGQSYEQYF
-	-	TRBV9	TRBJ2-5	TGTGCCAGCAGCGTAGGGGGCGGGGAAAGGGAGACCCAGTACTTC	CASSVGGGERETQYF
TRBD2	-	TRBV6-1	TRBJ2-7	TGTGCCAGCAGAGTCGGGACTAGCGTCTACGAGCAGTACTTC	CASRVGTSVYEQYF
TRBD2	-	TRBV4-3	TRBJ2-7	TGCGCCAGCAGCCAAGAGGCTAGCGGAACCGAGCAGTACTTC	CASSQEASGTEQYF
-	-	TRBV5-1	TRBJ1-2	TGCGCCAGCAGCTCCACCCAGGTTAACTATGGCTACACCTTC	CASSSTQVNYGYTF
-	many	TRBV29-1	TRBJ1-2	TGCAGCGTTGACCCACAGGGACCCTATGGCTACACCTTC	CSVDPQGPYGYTF
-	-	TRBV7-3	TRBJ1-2	TGTGCCAGCAGCTTGGCTGGGGGGGTGGCCTATGGCTACACCTTC	CASSLAGGVAYGYTF
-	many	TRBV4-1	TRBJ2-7	TGCGCCAGCAGCCAAGGCGTCGGCAGGGCGAGCGAGCAGTACTTC	CASSQGVGRASEQYF
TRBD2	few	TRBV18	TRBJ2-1	TGTGCCAGCTCACCAAGGGCTAGCGGTTCCTACAATGAGCAGTTCTTC	CASSPRASGSYNEQFF
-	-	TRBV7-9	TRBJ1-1	TGTGCCAGCATCCCAGGGTCTGGGGCAGCTTTCTTT	CASIPGSGAAFF
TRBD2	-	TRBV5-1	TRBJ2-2	TGCGCCAGCAGCTTGGGGACGGGGGGTAACACCGGGGAGCTGTTTTTT	CASSLGTGGNTGELFF
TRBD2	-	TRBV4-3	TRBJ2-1	TGCGCCAGCAGCCAAGGGACTAGCGGGAGTAAAGACGAGCAGTTCTTC	CASSQGTSGSKDEQFF
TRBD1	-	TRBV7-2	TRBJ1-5	TGTGCCAGCAGCCCGCAGGGGGGAGGTCAGCCCCAGCATTTT	CASSPQGGGQPQHF
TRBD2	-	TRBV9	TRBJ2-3	TGTGCCAGCAGCGTAGAAGCGGGGGTTAGCACAGATACGCAGTATTTT	CASSVEAGVSTDTQYF
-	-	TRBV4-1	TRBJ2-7	TGCGCCAGCAGCCAAGGTTTTATGGAGGAGACCTACGAGCAGTACTTC	CASSQGFMEETYEQYF
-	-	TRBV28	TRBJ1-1	TGTGCCAGCTACTTCCGAGGGAACACTGAAGCTTTCTTT	CASYFRGNTEAFF
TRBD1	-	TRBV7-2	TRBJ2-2	TGTGCCAGCACCCCGGGGACAGGGTATATCGGGGAGCTGTTTTTT	CASTPGTGYIGELFF
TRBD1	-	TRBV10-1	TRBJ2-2	TGCGCCAGCAGTGAGGCCCCGGACAGGGACACCGGGGAGCTGTTTTTT	CASSEAPDRDTGELFF
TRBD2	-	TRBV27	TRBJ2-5	TGTGCCAGCAGTTCAGGGACTAGCGGGAGGGAGGAAGAGACCCAGTACTTC	CASSSGTSGREEETQYF
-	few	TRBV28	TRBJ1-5	TGTGCCAGCAGTTTGTTAGGGGGGCGTCAGCCCCAGCATTTT	CASSLLGGRQPQHF
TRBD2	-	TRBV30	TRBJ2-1	TGTGCCTGGGCTAGCGGAAACTCCTACAATGAGCAGTTCTTC	CAWASGNSYNEQFF
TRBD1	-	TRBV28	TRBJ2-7	TGTGCCAGCAGACCGGGGGGACAGGGGCGCGGCGAGCAGTACTTC	CASRPGGQGRGEQYF